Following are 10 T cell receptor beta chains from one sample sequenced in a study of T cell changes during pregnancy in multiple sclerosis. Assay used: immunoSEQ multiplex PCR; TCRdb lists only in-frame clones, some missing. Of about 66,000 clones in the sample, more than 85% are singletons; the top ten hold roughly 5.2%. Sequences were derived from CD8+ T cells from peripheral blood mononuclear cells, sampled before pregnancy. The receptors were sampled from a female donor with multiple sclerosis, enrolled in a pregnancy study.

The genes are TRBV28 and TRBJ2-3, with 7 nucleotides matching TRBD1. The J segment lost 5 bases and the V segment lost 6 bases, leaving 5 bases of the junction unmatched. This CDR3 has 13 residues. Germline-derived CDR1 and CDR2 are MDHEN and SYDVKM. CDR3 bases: TGTGCCAGCAGGGCCTACAGGGGAGATACGCAGTATTTT. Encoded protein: CASRAYRGDTQYF.

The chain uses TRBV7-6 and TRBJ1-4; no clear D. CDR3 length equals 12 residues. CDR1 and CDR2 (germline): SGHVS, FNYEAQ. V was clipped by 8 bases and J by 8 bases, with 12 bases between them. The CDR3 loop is CASSAGFEKLFF. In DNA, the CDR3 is TGTGCCAGCTCAGCGGGGTTCGAAAAACTGTTTTTT.

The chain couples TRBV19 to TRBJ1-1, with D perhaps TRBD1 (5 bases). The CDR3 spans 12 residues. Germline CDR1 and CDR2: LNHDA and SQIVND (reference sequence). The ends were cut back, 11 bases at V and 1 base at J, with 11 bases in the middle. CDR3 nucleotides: TGTGCCTCACGGGGGGGGAACACTGAAGCTTTCTTT. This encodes CASRGGNTEAFF.

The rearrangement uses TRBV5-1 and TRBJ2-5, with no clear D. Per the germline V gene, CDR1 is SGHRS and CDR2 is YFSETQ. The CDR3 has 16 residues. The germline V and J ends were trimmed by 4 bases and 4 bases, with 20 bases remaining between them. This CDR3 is CASSPTLEPGGETQYF. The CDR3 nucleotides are TGCGCCAGCAGCCCAACTTTGGAGCCCGGCGGAGAGACCCAGTACTTC.

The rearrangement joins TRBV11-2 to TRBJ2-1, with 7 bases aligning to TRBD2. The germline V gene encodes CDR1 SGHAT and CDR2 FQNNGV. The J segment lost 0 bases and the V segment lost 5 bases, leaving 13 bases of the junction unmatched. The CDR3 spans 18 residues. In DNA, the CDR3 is TGTGCCAGCAGCCAAAAGAGGGTGACTAGCACCTCCTACAATGAGCAGTTCTTC. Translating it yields CASSQKRVTSTSYNEQFF.

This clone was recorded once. The CDR3 DNA reads as TGTGCCAGCAGCAAGACCGGGAGGAATGAGCAGTACTTC. Translation gives CASSKTGRNEQYF. The chain employs TRBV6-5 and TRBJ2-7; 7 bases agree with TRBD2. CDR1 is MNHEY, CDR2 SVGAGI, per germline. This CDR3 contains 13 residues. J gave up 7 bases and V 6 bases, and 9 bases lay outside the gene matches.

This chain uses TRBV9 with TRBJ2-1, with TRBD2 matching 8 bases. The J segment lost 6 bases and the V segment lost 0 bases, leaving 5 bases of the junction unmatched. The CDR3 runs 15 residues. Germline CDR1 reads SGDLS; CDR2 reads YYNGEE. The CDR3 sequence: CASSVEPGTSNEQFF. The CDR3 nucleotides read TGTGCCAGCAGCGTAGAACCCGGGACTAGCAATGAGCAGTTCTTC.

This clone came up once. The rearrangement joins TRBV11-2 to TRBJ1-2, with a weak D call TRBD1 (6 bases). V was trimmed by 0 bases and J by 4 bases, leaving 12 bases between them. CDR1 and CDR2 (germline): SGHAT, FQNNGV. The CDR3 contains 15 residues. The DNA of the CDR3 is TGTGCCAGCAGCTTAGAGGACAGCGGACTCTATGGCTACACCTTC. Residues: CASSLEDSGLYGYTF.

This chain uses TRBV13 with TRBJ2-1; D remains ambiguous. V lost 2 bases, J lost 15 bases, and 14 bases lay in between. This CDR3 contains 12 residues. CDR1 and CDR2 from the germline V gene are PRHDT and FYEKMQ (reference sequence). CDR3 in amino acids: CASSLTYGGLFF. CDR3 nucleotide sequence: TGTGCCAGCAGCTTAACGTACGGCGGCTTGTTCTTC.

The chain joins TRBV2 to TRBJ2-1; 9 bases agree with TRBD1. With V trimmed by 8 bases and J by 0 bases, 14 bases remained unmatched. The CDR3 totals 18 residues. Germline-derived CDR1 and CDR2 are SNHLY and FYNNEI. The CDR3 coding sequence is TGTGCCAGCGCCGTCCCGGGACAGGGCCCAAGCTCCTACAATGAGCAGTTCTTC. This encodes CASAVPGQGPSSYNEQFF.